This TCR beta chain is from a study of OX40 agonist ivuxolimab in advanced cancers. Study-wide background: Patients enrolled in dose escalation were diagnosed with hepatocellular carcinoma, melanoma, renal cell or head and neck cancer. General observations from the study: Clonal expansion from baseline to week 6 occurred in both CD4+ and CD8+ T cells.

In regard to this clone: The antigen remains unidentified.

The CDR3 has 14 residues. The germline V gene has CDR1 SGHRS and CDR2 YFSETQ. Trimming took 5 bases from V and 4 from J; bases not matched to a gene: 4. The repertoire was sequenced with immunoSEQ multiplex PCR; TCRdb's copy has only in-frame clones and lacks some. In the table there are about 50,000 clones, more than 85% of which are singletons. The sample was CD4+ or CD8+ T cells sorted from blood, taken in a trial of the OX40 agonist ivuxolimab. The source is an adult with an advanced solid tumor such as melanoma, head and neck, liver or kidney cancer. The V and J genes are TRBV5-1 and TRBJ2-3; 10 bases match TRBD1. CDR3 sequence: CASRDRGRADTQYF. DNA of the CDR3: TGCGCCAGCAGAGACAGGGGGCGCGCAGATACGCAGTATTTT.